The present T cell receptor beta chain was sequenced within a study of identical twins. Overall study findings and caveats: Zero-insertion analyses were open to partial confounding by invariant MAIT and iNKT cells. The more abundant beta clonotypes in cord blood had fewer insertions, and memory repertoires did not show this.

Germline V gene lookup returns CDR1 SGHRS and CDR2 YFSETQ. The CDR3 sequence is 15 residues long. The V and J ends lost 3 bases and 0 bases respectively, with 9 bases between them. This clonotype was observed at least ten times. Its antigen is not known. A universal primer site was created by template switching, with the cDNA bearing unique molecular identifiers. TCRdb recomputed calls from the 5' RACE reads with MiXCR, one row per CDR3 protein. Among 130,000 to 150,000 distinct CDR3 sequences listed, approximately 4% were seen once. Material for sequencing was memory T cells sorted from blood. This TCR derives from a man between 18 and 29 years old in good health. J is TRBJ1-4 and V is TRBV5-1; the D is unclear. CDR3 nucleotide sequence: TGCGCCAGCAGCTACACCAAGGCAACTAATGAAAAACTGTTTTTT. Encoded protein: CASSYTKATNEKLFF.